This T cell receptor (beta chain) was sequenced for a study of T-cell memory formation after mild COVID-19 (dated by TCRdb to about 2021). As for the study more broadly: TCR sequence clusters from the two donors were found to be largely donor specific. In a couple of donors, T-cell clones that expanded and contracted after mild COVID-19 were followed by sequencing TCRalpha and TCRbeta repertoires longitudinally. The cohort comprised two young, previously healthy adult volunteers, one female and one male. The research as a whole found: Some responding clones were found in pre-infection memory, which suggests that pre-existing cross-reactive memory T cells took part in the SARS-CoV-2 response. Balanced CD4/CD8 phenotypes were observed for clones contracting from day 15 to 85, whereas a bias towards CD4+ was observed for a second wave of clones expanding from day 15 to 37. Contracting CD4+ clones were located mainly in the CM and EM memory subsets, whereas CD8+ clones were found to be enriched in EMRA. Only two mild cases were covered in the study, and larger cohorts including severe cases with pre-infection samples were considered necessary. The second-wave clones that peaked on day 37 were not confirmed to be SARS-CoV-2 specific.

Between the V and J ends, shortened by 4 bases and 8 bases respectively, the junction contains 19 bases. There are 15 amino acids in the CDR3, from cysteine to phenylalanine inclusive. Of all the DNA, just the CDR3 is kept, 45 bases in frame from base 1. CDR1 and CDR2, per the germline V gene, are MGHRA and YSYEKL. This sample was sequenced with an Illumina NovaSeq 6000. cDNA libraries for TCRalpha and TCRbeta were prepared by 5'RACE using constant-segment primers, with sample barcodes and unique molecular identifiers added. RNA was extracted from every sample with Trizol reagent. Libraries were amplified in two PCR steps, with a second sample barcode and Illumina TruSeq adapters added in the second step. The libraries were sequenced on an Illumina NovaSeq using 2 x 150 bp paired-end reads. Per the source publication's procedure: Demultiplexing of reads and collapsing into UMI-guided consensus sequences were performed with migec v1.2.7. Using mixcr v2.1.11, UMI consensuses were aligned to TRA and TRB V and J templates and then assembled into clonotypes. Expanded or contracted clonotypes were those called significant by both edgeR and NoisET, with noise models trained on biological replicates. edgeR calls used a false discovery rate-adjusted p below 0.01 and a log2 fold-change threshold of 1. As an exploratory analysis of dynamics, max-normalized trajectories of the 1000 most abundant clonotypes were examined with PCA combined with hierarchical clustering. Separately sequenced CD4+ and CD8+ repertoires were used to assign the CD4 or CD8 phenotype of responding clones. Using fastp trimming at Q25 and MiXCR clonotype assembly, TCRdb reanalyzed the public sequencing data and kept in-frame beta chains. CDR3 protein duplicates are merged, each entry listing the most common genes and DNA. The V and J calls were determined by TCRdb, not by the authors. This sample has under 300,000 distinct CDR3 sequences in its table, and roughly 10% of those were observed once. The ten biggest clones cover roughly a fifth of the sample.

A word on this clonotype: Its antigen has not been determined. No much larger clone is present one base from it, and per-base qualities are unavailable.

Ficoll-Paque density gradient centrifugation was used to isolate PBMCs. The sequence derives from a man aged 18 to 29 who had mild COVID-19 (a few samples of this study predate the infection). The sample titles of this study are shuffled in the database, so cell type and time point are left out; the donor was told from shared clones. The chain is assembled from TRBV4-1 and TRBJ2-3, with the D call perhaps TRBD1 or TRBD2, each one matching 5 bases. Sequencing was done on a sample of PBMCs or a T cell subset sorted from them (not recorded which). DNA sequence: TGCGCCAGCAGCCTTGCAAGAGGGGAAGTAGCTACGCAGTATTTT. It codes for CASSLARGEVATQYF.